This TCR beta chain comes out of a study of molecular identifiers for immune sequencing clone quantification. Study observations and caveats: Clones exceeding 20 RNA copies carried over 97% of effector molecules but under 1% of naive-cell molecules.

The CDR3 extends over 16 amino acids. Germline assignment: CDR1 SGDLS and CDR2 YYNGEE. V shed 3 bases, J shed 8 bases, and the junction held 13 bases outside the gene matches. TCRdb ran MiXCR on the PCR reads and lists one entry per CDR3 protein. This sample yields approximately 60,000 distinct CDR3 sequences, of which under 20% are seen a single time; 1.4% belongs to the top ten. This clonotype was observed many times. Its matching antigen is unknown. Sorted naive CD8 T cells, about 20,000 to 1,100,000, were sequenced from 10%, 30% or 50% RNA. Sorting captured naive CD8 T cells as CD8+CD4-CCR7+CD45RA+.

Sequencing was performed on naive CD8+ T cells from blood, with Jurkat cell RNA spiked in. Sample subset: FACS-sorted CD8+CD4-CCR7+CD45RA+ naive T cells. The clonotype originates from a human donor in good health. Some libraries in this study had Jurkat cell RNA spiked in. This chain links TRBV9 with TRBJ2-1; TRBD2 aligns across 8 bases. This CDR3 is CASSGNSGTRKHEQFF. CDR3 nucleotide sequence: TGTGCCAGCAGCGGGAATAGCGGGACGCGGAAGCATGAGCAGTTCTTC.